This passage covers 27 T cell receptor beta chains from one sample sequenced in a study. TCRdb ran MiXCR on the reads and lists one entry per CDR3 protein. Of a few thousand distinct CDR3 sequences in the sample, roughly 8.3% are singletons; the top ten hold about 9%. What was sequenced was CD4+ T cells from synovial fluid. The receptors were sampled from a human donor with rheumatoid arthritis.

This clonotype was counted at least ten times. The chain has TRBV18 and TRBJ1-6; 9 nucleotides line up with TRBD1. The length of the CDR3 is 15 residues. V was clipped by 4 bases and J by 9 bases; unmatched bases: 7. The germline V gene encodes CDR1 KGHSH and CDR2 LQKENI. CDR3 residues: CASSRTGGIGSPLHF. The CDR3 DNA reads as TGTGCCAGCTCACGTACAGGGGGCATTGGTTCACCCCTCCACTTT.

This clonotype is judged medium-sized. The chain links TRBV7-2 to TRBJ2-7; TRBD2 aligns across 15 bases. V was pared by 3 bases and J by 7 bases, with 13 bases of the junction left unmatched. Germline V CDR1 and CDR2: SGHTA, FQGNSA. The CDR3 is made up of 18 amino acids. The CDR3: CASSFARRTSGRGGEQYF. The CDR3 DNA is TGTGCCAGCAGCTTCGCCCGACGGACTAGCGGGAGGGGGGGGGAGCAGTACTTC.

V and J are TRBV10-2 and TRBJ2-1, with 10 bases identical to TRBD2. CDR1 is WSHSY, CDR2 SAAADI, per germline. V lost 1 base, J lost 7 bases, and 4 bases stayed unmatched. CDR3 length: 15 residues. CDR3 region: CASSEFGTSENEQFF. The CDR3 region has the DNA TGCGCCAGCAGTGAGTTCGGGACTAGCGAAAATGAGCAGTTCTTC.

In its sample, this clonotype was seen many times. The rearrangement joins TRBV29-1 to TRBJ2-4; 8 bases align to TRBD1. V shed 8 bases and J 5 bases; nucleotides not matched to a gene: 5. Per germline, CDR1 SQVTM and CDR2 ANQGSEA. CDR3 length: 12 amino acids. The CDR3 nucleotides are TGCAGCTTTGGACAGGGCGAAAACATTCAGTACTTC. It yields the protein CSFGQGENIQYF.

In this sample, this clonotype is medium-sized. The chain couples TRBV20-1 to TRBJ2-1; 8 nucleotides match TRBD2. V was pared by 2 bases and J by 0 bases, with 0 bases of the junction left unmatched. Germline V CDR1 and CDR2: DFQATT, SNEGSKA (reference sequence). There are 14 residues in the CDR3. Written as DNA, the CDR3 is TGCAGTGCTAGAAGCGGGAGCTCCTACAATGAGCAGTTCTTC. It encodes CSARSGSSYNEQFF.

This clonotype was counted ten times or more. The chain joins TRBV7-3 to TRBJ1-1; D uncertain. V gave up 5 bases and J gave up 1 base, with 17 bases separating them. The CDR3 has 16 amino acids. From germline, CDR1 is SGHTA and CDR2 FQGTGA. The DNA of the CDR3 is TGTGCCAGCAGCCCGGGCGTTGAGGCTGGGAACACTGAAGCTTTCTTT. Its translation: CASSPGVEAGNTEAFF.

Within the sample, this clonotype is medium-sized. J is TRBJ1-2 and V is TRBV6-2 or TRBV6-3; 7 positions agree with TRBD1. This CDR3 comprises 15 residues. V lost 1 base to trimming and J lost 4 bases; unmatched junction nucleotides: 6. CDR1 and CDR2 (germline): MNHEY, SVGEGT. CDR3 loop: CASSYWDSQAYGYTF. CDR3 DNA sequence: TGTGCCAGCAGTTACTGGGACAGCCAGGCCTATGGCTACACCTTC.

This clonotype has a count of ten or more. The J gene is TRBJ1-1, the V gene TRBV15, with 7 bases aligning to TRBD1. Germline values: CDR1 LNHNV, CDR2 YYDKDF (reference sequence). There are 16 residues in the CDR3. V dropped 1 base and J dropped 1; count of bases not matched to a gene: 6. The CDR3 DNA is TGTGCCACCAGCAGAGGTCAGGGGACAGAGAACACTGAAGCTTTCTTT. Its translation is CATSRGQGTENTEAFF.

This clonotype was counted at least ten times. This rearrangement joins TRBV12-3 or TRBV12-4 to TRBJ1-5, with D uncertain. The CDR3 covers 17 residues. With 6 bases removed from V and 0 bases from J, the gap between germline ends came to 18 bases. The CDR3 protein is CASSPVGSTLSNQPQHF. The DNA for the CDR3 is TGTGCCAGCAGCCCAGTCGGCAGCACTCTTAGCAATCAGCCCCAGCATTTT.

The rearrangement links TRBV19 to TRBJ2-7; 7 bases agree with TRBD1. CDR3 length equals 14 residues. With 5 bases clipped from V and 5 bases from J, the junction kept 9 bases outside the gene matches. Germline V lookup: CDR1 LNHDA, CDR2 SQIVND (reference sequence). CDR3 in amino acids: CASSDRAWGNEQYF. The CDR3 nucleotides are TGTGCCAGTAGTGACAGGGCGTGGGGTAACGAGCAGTACTTC.

This clonotype is termed medium-sized. This rearrangement joins TRBV9 to TRBJ2-1, with 12 bases matching TRBD2. This CDR3 is built from 16 residues. Germline trimming cut 4 bases from V and 7 bases from J; bases unmatched to any gene: 9. Germline-derived CDR1 and CDR2 are SGDLS and YYNGEE. The chain's CDR3 is CASSPPGTSGLNEQFF. Here the CDR3 DNA reads TGTGCCAGCAGCCCTCCCGGGACTAGCGGGTTGAATGAGCAGTTCTTC.

The sample holds many counts of this clonotype. This chain uses TRBV20-1 with TRBJ2-7, with 10 bases lining up with TRBD2. The V gene's germline CDR1 is DFQATT and CDR2 SNEGSKA (reference sequence). CDR3 length: 14 residues. V trimming: 6 bases; J trimming: 8 bases; junction bases outside the gene matches: 13. DNA for the CDR3: TGCAGTGCCGAGGGGGGGACTAGCGCTGTACAGCAGTACTTC. Translation gives CSAEGGTSAVQQYF.

Details on this clonotype: With a much larger clone just one base away, this may be a read error. The chain couples TRBV9 to TRBJ2-5; TRBD1 aligns across 7 bases. Germline V lookup: CDR1 SGDLS, CDR2 YYNGEE. The CDR3 length is 15 residues. Written as DNA, the CDR3 is TGTGCCAGCAACCCGTCCGGGACAGCCATGGAGACCGAGTACTTC. Translating gives CASNPSGTAMETEYF.

This clonotype rates as medium-sized. The V call is TRBV10-2, the J call TRBJ1-1, with D maybe TRBD1 (6 bases). This CDR3 spans 14 amino acids. V lost 7 bases, J lost 0 bases, and 12 bases lay in between. Germline assignment: CDR1 WSHSY and CDR2 SAAADI. The CDR3, as DNA: TGCGCCAGCACCACAGGGAGCATGAACACTGAAGCTTTCTTT. Protein product: CASTTGSMNTEAFF.

This clonotype appeared many times. V is TRBV20-1 and J is TRBJ2-1; 11 bases are shared with TRBD2. This CDR3 contains 15 residues. CDR1 and CDR2 (germline): DFQATT, SNEGSKA (reference sequence). V lost 0 bases, J lost 7 bases, and 5 bases stayed unmatched. The CDR3 loop reads CSARDLTSGKNEQFF. CDR3 DNA sequence: TGCAGTGCTAGAGATTTGACTAGCGGGAAGAATGAGCAGTTCTTC.

By frequency in the sample, this clonotype is medium-sized. The chain employs TRBV20-1 and TRBJ2-5; D is unclear. Trimming removed 6 bases at V and 0 bases at J, with 8 bases between. This CDR3 has 12 residues. CDR1 is DFQATT and CDR2 is SNEGSKA in the germline V gene (reference sequence). The CDR3 region has the DNA TGCAGTGCATCAATCTACCAAGAGACCCAGTACTTC. As protein: CSASIYQETQYF.

By sample share, this clonotype is medium-sized (0.01 to 0.1%). V usage is TRBV2 and J usage is TRBJ2-3; TRBD1 agrees at 12 bases. This CDR3 region has 15 residues. After removal of 6 bases from V and 4 bases from J, the junction contained 5 bases not matched to a gene. CDR1 and CDR2 from the germline V gene are SNHLY and FYNNEI. CDR3 amino acids: CASSAGTGGADTQYF. The CDR3 nucleotides read TGTGCCAGCAGCGCCGGGACAGGGGGCGCAGATACGCAGTATTTT.

The chain recombines TRBV20-1 with TRBJ2-1; D assignment may be TRBD1 or TRBD2 (6 bases each). V was trimmed by 0 bases and J by 0 bases, leaving 18 bases between them. The CDR3 is 18 amino acids. The germline CDR1 and CDR2 sequences are DFQATT and SNEGSKA (reference sequence). As DNA, the CDR3 is TGCAGTGCTAGAGATAGCAAGGGGGACTCGAGCTCCTACAATGAGCAGTTCTTC. Its translation is CSARDSKGDSSSYNEQFF.

A remark on this clonotype: A much larger clone differs by one base, so this may be a read error. The gene calls are TRBV11-3 and TRBJ1-1; D gene uncertain. With 4 bases removed from V and 11 bases from J, the gap between germline ends came to 14 bases. The CDR3 contains 12 residues. The germline V gene encodes CDR1 SGHNT and CDR2 YENEEA. CDR3 sequence reads: CASSSGVGGAFF. In DNA, the CDR3 is TGTGCCAGCAGCTCCGGTGTAGGTGGGGCTTTCTTT.

This clonotype ranks as medium-sized. This chain joins TRBV10-3 and TRBJ1-2; D gene unclear. Per germline, CDR1 ENHRY and CDR2 SYGVKD. The ends were cut back, 3 bases at V and 7 bases at J, with 12 bases in the middle. There are 13 residues in the CDR3. The CDR3 DNA follows: TGTGCCATCAGTGAAGTCCGGGGATCTGGCTACACCTTC. Its translation is CAISEVRGSGYTF.

This clonotype is classed as medium-sized (0.01 to 0.1%). J is TRBJ2-7 and V is TRBV11-2; possibly TRBD1 or TRBD2 for D (5 bases each). This CDR3 spans 16 amino acids. Trimming cost V 1 base and J 5 bases, with 18 bases left between them. CDR1 is SGHAT, CDR2 FQNNGV, per germline. The CDR3 sequence: CASSLGGSGPENEQYF. CDR3 DNA sequence: TGTGCCAGCAGCTTAGGAGGGTCGGGACCGGAAAACGAGCAGTACTTC.

This clonotype was recorded a few times. The genes are TRBV18 and TRBJ1-1; D gene unclear. Germline CDR1 KGHSH, CDR2 LQKENI. The length of the CDR3 is 15 residues. Between the trimmed V and J ends, which lost 3 bases and 1 base, there was a span of 12 bases. CDR3 loop: CASSPARGSNTEAFF. The CDR3 nucleotides read TGTGCCAGCTCACCGGCACGAGGGTCGAACACTGAAGCTTTCTTT.

J is TRBJ2-7 and V is TRBV6-5; 9 bases align to TRBD1. Germline CDR1 MNHEY, CDR2 SVGAGI. The ends lost 4 bases at V and 5 bases at J; junction bases unmatched: 9. The CDR3 totals 15 residues. This chain's CDR3 is CASSSRTGAKDEQYF. The CDR3, as DNA: TGTGCCAGCAGTTCCAGGACAGGGGCAAAGGACGAGCAGTACTTC.

In its sample, this clonotype is medium-sized (0.01 to 0.1%). This chain uses TRBV11-3 with TRBJ2-3; tentative D call: TRBD2 (5 bases). The CDR3 spans 15 residues. Trimming took 7 bases from V and 2 from J, leaving 16 bases between them. CDR1 is SGHNT, CDR2 YENEEA, per germline. CDR3 loop: CASTPGPGNTDTQYF. The CDR3 nucleotides are TGTGCCAGCACCCCGGGTCCGGGGAACACAGATACGCAGTATTTT.

This clonotype was recorded at least ten times. The chain couples TRBV12-3 or TRBV12-4 to TRBJ1-5, with D tentatively TRBD1 (5 bases). This CDR3 is 13 amino acids long. Deletions cut 9 bases from V and 5 bases from J, with 14 bases between. CDR3 DNA: TGTGCCAGTAGCATGGGGGTCGATCAGCCCCAGCATTTT. This gives the protein CASSMGVDQPQHF.

On this clonotype: Just one base apart from a much larger clone, this may be a read error. This chain joins TRBV28 and TRBJ2-7; D gene uncertain. V was trimmed by 5 bases and J by 4 bases, leaving 3 bases between them. The CDR3 covers 10 residues. Germline values: CDR1 MDHEN, CDR2 SYDVKM. CDR3 nucleotides: TGTGCCAGCAGTCAATACGAGCAGTACTTC. It codes for CASSQYEQYF. The full variable domain, completed using reference TRBV28 and TRBJ2-7, is DVKVTQSSRYLVKRTGEKVFLECVQDMDHENMFWYRQDPGLGLRLIYFSYDVKMKEKGDIPEGYSVSREKKERFSLILESASTNQTSMYLCASSQYEQYFGPGTRLTVT.

This clonotype ranks as medium-sized. The chain links TRBV12-3 or TRBV12-4 to TRBJ2-7; TRBD1 matches at 9 bases. This CDR3 has 15 residues. J was trimmed by 3 bases and V by 5 bases; bases with no gene match: 8. The chain's CDR3 is CASSEPDRGSYEQYF. Here the CDR3 DNA reads TGTGCCAGCAGTGAACCGGACAGGGGAAGCTACGAGCAGTACTTC.